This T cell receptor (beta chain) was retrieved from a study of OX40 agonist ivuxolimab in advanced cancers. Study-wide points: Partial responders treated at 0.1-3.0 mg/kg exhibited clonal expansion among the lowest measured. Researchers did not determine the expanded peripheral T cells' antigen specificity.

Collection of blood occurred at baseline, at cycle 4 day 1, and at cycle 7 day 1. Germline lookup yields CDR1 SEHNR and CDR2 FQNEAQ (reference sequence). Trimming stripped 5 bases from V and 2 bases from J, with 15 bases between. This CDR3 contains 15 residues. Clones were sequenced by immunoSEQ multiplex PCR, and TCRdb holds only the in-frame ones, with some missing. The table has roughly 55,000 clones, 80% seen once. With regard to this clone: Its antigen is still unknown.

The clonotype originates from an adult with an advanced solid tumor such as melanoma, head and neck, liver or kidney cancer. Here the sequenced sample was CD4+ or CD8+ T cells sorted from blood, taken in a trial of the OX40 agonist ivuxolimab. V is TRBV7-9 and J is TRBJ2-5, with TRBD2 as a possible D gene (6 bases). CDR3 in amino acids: CASSRAGTVQETQYF. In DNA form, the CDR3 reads TGTGCCAGCAGCCGTGCCGGGACTGTGCAAGAGACCCAGTACTTC.